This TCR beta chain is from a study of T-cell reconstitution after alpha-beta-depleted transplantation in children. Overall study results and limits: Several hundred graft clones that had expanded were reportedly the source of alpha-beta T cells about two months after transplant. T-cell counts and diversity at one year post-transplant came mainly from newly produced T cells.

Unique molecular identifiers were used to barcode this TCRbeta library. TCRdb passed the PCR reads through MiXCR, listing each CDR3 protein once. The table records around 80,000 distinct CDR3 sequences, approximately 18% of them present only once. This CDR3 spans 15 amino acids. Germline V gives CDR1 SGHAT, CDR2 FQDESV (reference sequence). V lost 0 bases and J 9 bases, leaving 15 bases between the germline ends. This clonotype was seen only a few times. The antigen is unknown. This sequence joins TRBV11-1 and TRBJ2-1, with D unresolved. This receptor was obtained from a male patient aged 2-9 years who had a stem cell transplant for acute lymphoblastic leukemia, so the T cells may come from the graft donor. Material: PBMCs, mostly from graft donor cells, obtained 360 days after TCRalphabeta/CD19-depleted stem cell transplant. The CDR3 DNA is TGTGCCAGCAGCTTAGCGCTGGCTACCCGCGCTGAGCAGTTCTTC. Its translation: CASSLALATRAEQFF.